What follows are 12 T cell receptor beta chains derived from one specimen sequenced in a study of cytomegalovirus exposure and HLA in healthy donors. Amplification used 60 Vbeta primers and 13 Jbeta primers. Here immunoSEQ multiplex PCR was the method, and the copy in TCRdb shows in-frame clones only, minus some. Found here are roughly 100,000 clones, around 80% of them singletons; the top ten hold under 6.5%. The sample taken for sequencing was PBMCs. The receptors were gathered from a woman aged 50 to 60 in good health and CMV-seropositive.

This sequence joins TRBV5-6 and TRBJ1-6; the D gene is possibly TRBD1 (5 bases). The germline V and J ends were trimmed by 5 bases and 6 bases, with 21 bases remaining between them. Germline V gene lookup returns CDR1 SGHDT and CDR2 YYEEEE. This CDR3 comprises 17 residues. The CDR3 loop is CASSIYQGLVGNSPLHF. The CDR3 DNA reads TGTGCCAGCAGTATCTATCAGGGCCTAGTTGGTAATTCACCCCTCCACTTT.

The chain recombines TRBV2 with TRBJ1-2; the D is unclear. V lost 2 bases, J lost 7 bases, and 11 bases lay in between. From germline, CDR1 is SNHLY and CDR2 FYNNEI. CDR3 length: 13 amino acids. The CDR3 nucleotides are TGTGCCAGCAGTGAATCGGTTGTTGTTGGCTACACCTTC. Protein sequence: CASSESVVVGYTF.

This clone was counted a few times. J is TRBJ2-3 and V is TRBV28; perhaps TRBD2 as D (5 bases). The CDR3 has 16 amino acids. From germline, CDR1 is MDHEN and CDR2 SYDVKM. Trimming cost V 6 bases and J 3 bases, with 19 bases left between them. Here the CDR3 DNA reads TGTGCCAGCAGGGAACTTAGCGACCGTTCGACAGATACGCAGTATTTT. Protein: CASRELSDRSTDTQYF.

V is TRBV5-1 and J is TRBJ2-6, with D perhaps TRBD1 (6 bases). The germline V gene has CDR1 SGHRS and CDR2 YFSETQ. The CDR3 runs 15 residues. Trimming took off 4 bases at V and 1 base at J, with 9 bases between the two ends. For the CDR3, the DNA is TGCGCCAGCAGCGCGAGGGGGTCTGGGGCCAACGTCCTGACTTTC. It encodes CASSARGSGANVLTF.

This clone has a handful of counts. CDR3 loop: CASSQGRGTEAFF. Here the CDR3 DNA reads TGTGCCAGCAGCCAAGGACGGGGGACTGAAGCTTTCTTT. The V and J genes are TRBV4-2 and TRBJ1-1; TRBD1 might be the D (5 bases). Germline V gene sequence: CDR1 LGHNA, CDR2 YNFKEQ. The CDR3 is 13 residues long. The germline V and J ends were trimmed by 1 base and 5 bases, with 8 bases remaining between them.

The V call is TRBV10-3, the J call TRBJ1-1; a possible D gene is TRBD1 (5 bases). The V and J ends lost 1 base and 10 bases respectively, with 13 bases between them. This CDR3 region has 13 residues. Germline V gives CDR1 ENHRY, CDR2 SYGVKD. The DNA of the CDR3 is TGTGCCATCAGTGAGTTAGGTGGACACGGAGCTTTCTTT. Protein sequence: CAISELGGHGAFF.

The genes are TRBV5-1 and TRBJ2-3, with 12 bases lining up with TRBD2. The length of the CDR3 is 15 residues. Trimming removed 3 bases from V and 6 bases from J; junction bases left unmatched: 5. The germline gives CDR1 SGHRS, CDR2 YFSETQ. CDR3 DNA sequence: TGCGCCAGCAGCTCTCTAGCGGGGGGGCTGGATACGCAGTATTTT. As protein: CASSSLAGGLDTQYF.

CDR3 loop: CSDRKGLAGYEQFF. The CDR3 region has the DNA TGCAGCGACCGTAAGGGACTAGCGGGTTATGAGCAGTTCTTC. The rearrangement joins TRBV29-1 to TRBJ2-1, with 12 bases aligning to TRBD2. This CDR3 contains 14 residues. The germline V gene encodes CDR1 SQVTM and CDR2 ANQGSEA. V lost 7 bases and J lost 8; bases outside the gene matches: 9.

The chain couples TRBV11-2 to TRBJ2-7, with 8 bases matching TRBD2. The CDR3 runs to 18 residues. Germline V gene data show CDR1 as SGHAT and CDR2 as FQNNGV. The trim removed 4 bases at V and 0 bases at J, leaving 14 bases unmatched. CDR3 amino acids: CASSYMPTRGADSYEQYF. The CDR3 region has the DNA TGTGCCAGCAGCTATATGCCTACGCGGGGGGCCGACTCCTACGAGCAGTACTTC. Using reference TRBV11-2 and TRBJ2-7 for the parts outside the CDR3, the full variable domain is EAGVAQSPRYKIIEKRQSVAFWCNPISGHATLYWYQQILGQGPKLLIQFQNNGVVDDSQLPKDRFSAERLKGVDSTLKIQPAKLEDSAVYLCASSYMPTRGADSYEQYFGPGTRLTVT.

The rearrangement links TRBV10-2 to TRBJ2-7; D remains ambiguous. Germline loops: CDR1 WSHSY, CDR2 SAAADI. This CDR3 contains 13 residues. The germline V and J ends were trimmed by 4 bases and 3 bases, with 10 bases remaining between them. The CDR3 DNA reads as TGCGCCAGCAGTGCGCTAAAGAACTACGAGCAGTACTTC. Translation: CASSALKNYEQYF.

The rearrangement uses TRBV5-1 and TRBJ2-1, with 11 bases fitting TRBD2. Losses at the gene ends were 0 bases for V and 6 bases for J; bases not matched to a gene: 5. From germline, CDR1 is SGHRS and CDR2 YFSETQ. The CDR3 totals 16 residues. For the CDR3, the DNA is TGCGCCAGCAGCTTGGTAGCGGGGGGGGACCGCAATGAGCAGTTCTTC. Translation: CASSLVAGGDRNEQFF.

This clone was seen only once. The chain employs TRBV15 and TRBJ1-2, with 7 nucleotides matching TRBD1. With V trimmed by 1 base and J by 4 bases, 9 bases remained unmatched. The CDR3 is made up of 16 amino acids. The germline CDR1 and CDR2 sequences are LNHNV and YYDKDF (reference sequence). This chain's CDR3 is CATSRGRDSRFYGYTF. In DNA, the CDR3 is TGTGCCACCAGCAGAGGGCGGGACAGCCGCTTCTATGGCTACACCTTC.